The 16 T cell receptor beta chains below come from one sample, sequenced in a study of CD8 T cells in ankylosing spondylitis. TCRdb independently ran MiXCR on the 5' RACE reads; one entry per CDR3 protein. The sample includes fewer than 130,000 distinct CDR3 sequences, under 30% of them seen just once. Sequenced material: synovial fluid, either unsorted or a sorted T cell fraction (not recorded which). Receptor source: a male donor with ankylosing spondylitis.

This clonotype occurred a few times. The chain couples TRBV21-1 to TRBJ2-7; no DNA check was done on the table's D call, TRBD1. TRBV21-1 represents a pseudogene. This CDR3 region has 14 residues. CDR3 protein: CASREKDREVEQYV. CDR3 coding DNA: TGTGCCAGCAGAGAGAAGGACAGGGAGGTCGAGCAGTACGTC.

This chain links TRBV11-3 with TRBJ2-1; no clear D gene. The CDR3 length is 14 residues. Trimming left V 2 bases short and J 5 bases short, with 10 bases between. The germline gives CDR1 SGHNT, CDR2 YENEEA. The CDR3 nucleotides are TGTGCCAGCAGCTTATATGGAGAGAACAATGAGCAGTTCTTC. It specifies CASSLYGENNEQFF.

This clonotype was observed a handful of times. The V and J genes are TRBV2 and TRBJ1-2; possibly TRBD1 for D (6 bases). The CDR3 loop spans 15 amino acids. The V gene's germline CDR1 is SNHLY and CDR2 FYNNEI. Trimming left V 4 bases short and J 2 bases short, with 14 bases between. The CDR3 region is CASSVIRGQNYGYTF. The CDR3 DNA is TGTGCCAGCAGTGTCATCCGGGGACAAAACTATGGCTACACCTTC.

This clonotype came up a few times. The rearrangement uses TRBV6-4 and TRBJ1-5; possible D gene TRBD1, 6 bases. Trimming stripped 3 bases from V and 2 bases from J, with 14 bases between. Germline assignment: CDR1 MRHNA and CDR2 SNTAGT. The CDR3 is made up of 16 amino acids. The CDR3 bases are TGTGCCAGCAGTGAGTCGGGGGGCGAAGGCAATCAGCCCCAGCATTTT. Its protein product is CASSESGGEGNQPQHF.

This clonotype was detected ten times or more. The chain couples TRBV5-1 to TRBJ2-3, with D possibly matching TRBD2 (5 bases). V lost 0 bases, J lost 2 bases, and 7 bases lay in between. Germline V lookup: CDR1 SGHRS, CDR2 YFSETQ. CDR3 size: 14 residues. CDR3 in amino acids: CASSLAGFTDTQYF. In DNA, the CDR3 is TGCGCCAGCAGCTTGGCGGGATTCACAGATACGCAGTATTTT. Using reference TRBV5-1 and TRBJ2-3 for the parts outside the CDR3, the full variable domain is KAGVTQTPRYLIKTRGQQVTLSCSPISGHRSVSWYQQTPGQGLQFLFEYFSETQRNKGNFPGRFSGRQFSNSRSEMNVSTLELGDSALYLCASSLAGFTDTQYFGPGTRLTVL.

This clonotype was picked up a small number of times. The rearrangement links TRBV29-1 to TRBJ2-6; either TRBD1 or TRBD2 may fit D (5 bases each). Germline V gene data show CDR1 as SQVTM and CDR2 as ANQGSEA. Trimming removed 4 bases from V and 0 bases from J, with 10 bases in between. CDR3 length equals 15 residues. CDR3 sequence: CSVGDAYSGANVLTF. CDR3 sequence (DNA): TGCAGCGTTGGGGACGCCTACTCTGGGGCCAACGTCCTGACTTTC.

The chain links TRBV7-6 to TRBJ2-3; 9 bases agree with TRBD1. The CDR3 is made up of 16 amino acids. Per germline, CDR1 SGHVS and CDR2 FNYEAQ. V lost 5 bases and J lost 4; bases outside the gene matches: 10. The CDR3 sequence is CASSAFAGTGSDTQYF. The CDR3 DNA follows: TGTGCCAGCAGCGCCTTCGCCGGGACAGGGTCAGATACGCAGTATTTT.

This clonotype was found a few times. The gene calls are TRBV18 and TRBJ2-6; possibly TRBD2 for D (6 bases). This CDR3 is built from 15 residues. Germline CDR1 reads KGHSH; CDR2 reads LQKENI. Trimming removed 3 bases from V and 2 bases from J, with 8 bases in between. The CDR3 here is CASSPGGAGANVLTF. Here the CDR3 DNA reads TGTGCCAGCTCACCGGGGGGAGCTGGGGCCAACGTCCTGACTTTC.

The genes are TRBV5-1 and TRBJ2-5; D is undetermined. Deletions cut 4 bases from V and 2 bases from J, with 15 bases between. The germline V gene encodes CDR1 SGHRS and CDR2 YFSETQ. The CDR3 is 15 residues long. The CDR3 DNA reads as TGCGCCAGCAGCCGTTCAGGCCTACTTCAAGAGACCCAGTACTTC. Its protein is CASSRSGLLQETQYF.

This clonotype was seen a handful of times. The chain has TRBV4-1 and TRBJ1-4; D gene ambiguous. The germline V gene encodes CDR1 MGHRA and CDR2 YSYEKL. The CDR3 loop spans 14 amino acids. Trimming took off 1 base at V and 8 bases at J, with 11 bases between the two ends. In DNA form, the CDR3 reads TGCGCCAGCAGCCAAGGGTTGGGTGACGAAAAACTGTTTTTT. Translated, it gives CASSQGLGDEKLFF.

The genes are TRBV3-1 and TRBJ1-1, with TRBD1 matching 8 bases. The CDR3 has 14 residues. CDR1 LGHDT and CDR2 YNNKEL come from the germline V gene (reference sequence). Unmatched junction bases numbered 5, after V lost 4 bases and J lost 4 bases. The CDR3 region is CASSPTGGGTEAFF. The CDR3 DNA reads TGTGCCAGCAGCCCTACAGGGGGAGGCACTGAAGCTTTCTTT.

This sequence joins TRBV2 and TRBJ2-1; 7 bases agree with TRBD2. The trim removed 6 bases at V and 4 bases at J, leaving 6 bases unmatched. CDR3 length: 14 amino acids. Germline assignment: CDR1 SNHLY and CDR2 FYNNEI. CDR3 DNA sequence: TGTGCCAGCAGAGGGCGGGGGTTTTACAATGAGCAGTTCTTC. The encoded protein is CASRGRGFYNEQFF.

The chain joins TRBV12-3 or TRBV12-4 to TRBJ1-1; no clear D. V lost 7 bases and J 4 bases, leaving 7 bases between the germline ends. The CDR3 has 11 amino acids. The CDR3 loop reads CASKLSTEAFF. The CDR3 DNA reads TGTGCCAGCAAGTTGAGCACTGAAGCTTTCTTT.

The chain uses TRBV5-1 and TRBJ1-1, with unresolved D. Trimming pared 4 bases from V and 11 bases from J, leaving 27 bases between. CDR3 length equals 16 residues. Germline V gene data show CDR1 as SGHRS and CDR2 as YFSETQ. CDR3 region: CASSDLRDPLPWRAFF. As DNA, the CDR3 is TGCGCCAGCAGCGACCTCCGGGATCCGCTTCCATGGAGGGCTTTCTTT.

The table lists this clonotype with a few counts. This chain joins TRBV29-1 and TRBJ2-7; D is unresolved. V lost 4 bases and J lost 5, with 15 bases in between. The CDR3 consists of 13 residues. Germline loops: CDR1 SQVTM, CDR2 ANQGSEA. CDR3 DNA: TGCAGCGTTGCTGGCAGAGATCCCCACGAGCAGTACGTC. This gives the protein CSVAGRDPHEQYV.

This sequence joins TRBV10-3 and TRBJ2-3; no reliable D call. This CDR3 region has 12 residues. The V end was cut by 4 bases, the J end by 5 bases, with 7 bases between. Germline CDR1 ENHRY, CDR2 SYGVKD. The CDR3: CAISVAGDTQYF. In DNA, the CDR3 is TGTGCCATCAGTGTCGCTGGAGATACGCAGTATTTT.